Listed here is a single TCR beta chain. Profiling relied on immunoSEQ multiplex PCR, and the TCRdb table lists in-frame clones only, not all of them. The data hold fewer than 350,000 clones, with about 91% observed a single time. The CDR3 covers 10 residues. V lost 8 bases to trimming and J lost 6 bases, with 8 bases between them. Germline V gives CDR1 MRHNA, CDR2 SNTAGT. This entry comes from a study of blood T cell repertoires in COVID-19. Self-reported history from a screening survey and questionnaire set each donor's cohort. This chain connects TRBV6-4 to TRBJ2-7; D might be TRBD2 (6 bases). The clonotype was recovered from a woman aged 35 to 49 who had recovered from COVID-19. The sequenced sample was PBMCs or T cells enriched from blood (not recorded which). The CDR3 spells CASRGIEQYF. In DNA form, the CDR3 reads TGTGCCAGCCGGGGGATCGAGCAGTACTTC.